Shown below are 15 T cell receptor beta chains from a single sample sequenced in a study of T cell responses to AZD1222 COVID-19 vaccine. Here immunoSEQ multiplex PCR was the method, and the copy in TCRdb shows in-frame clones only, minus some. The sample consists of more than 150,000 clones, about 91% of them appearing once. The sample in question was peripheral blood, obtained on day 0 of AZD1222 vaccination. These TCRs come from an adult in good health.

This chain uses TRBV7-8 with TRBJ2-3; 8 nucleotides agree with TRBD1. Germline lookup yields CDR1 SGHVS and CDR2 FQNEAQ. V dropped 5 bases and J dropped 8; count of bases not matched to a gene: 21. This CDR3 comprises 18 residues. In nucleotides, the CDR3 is TGTGCCAGCAGCCCCAATTGGATACGGACAGGGATGGAAGGTACGCAGTATTTT. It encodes CASSPNWIRTGMEGTQYF.

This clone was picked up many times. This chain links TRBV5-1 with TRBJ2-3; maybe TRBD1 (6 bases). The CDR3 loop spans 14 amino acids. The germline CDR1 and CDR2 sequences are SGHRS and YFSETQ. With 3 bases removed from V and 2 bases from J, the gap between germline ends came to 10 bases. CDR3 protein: CASSSGQLTDTQYF. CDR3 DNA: TGCGCCAGCAGCTCAGGACAGCTCACAGATACGCAGTATTTT.

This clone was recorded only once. CDR3 nucleotide sequence: TGTGCCTGGAACAGGGGTTCACCCCTCCACTTT. Translated: CAWNRGSPLHF. The chain joins TRBV30 to TRBJ1-6; 7 bases agree with TRBD1. Trimming removed 4 bases from V and 9 bases from J; junction bases left unmatched: 0. Germline assignment: CDR1 GTSNPN and CDR2 SVGIG (reference sequence). The CDR3 consists of 11 residues.

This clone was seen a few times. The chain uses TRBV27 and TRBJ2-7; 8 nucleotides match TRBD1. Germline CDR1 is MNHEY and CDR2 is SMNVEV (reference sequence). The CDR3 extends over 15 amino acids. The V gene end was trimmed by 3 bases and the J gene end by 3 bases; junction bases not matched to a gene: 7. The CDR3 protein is CASSFFYGQGYEQYF. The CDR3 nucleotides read TGTGCCAGCAGTTTTTTCTACGGACAGGGCTACGAGCAGTACTTC.

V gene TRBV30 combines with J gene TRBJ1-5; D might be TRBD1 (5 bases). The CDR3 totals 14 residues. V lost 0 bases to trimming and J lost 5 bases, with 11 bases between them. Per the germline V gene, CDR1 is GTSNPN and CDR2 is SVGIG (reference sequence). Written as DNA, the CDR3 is TGTGCCTGGAGTGTACGGGGGGGGGATCAGCCCCAGCATTTT. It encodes CAWSVRGGDQPQHF.

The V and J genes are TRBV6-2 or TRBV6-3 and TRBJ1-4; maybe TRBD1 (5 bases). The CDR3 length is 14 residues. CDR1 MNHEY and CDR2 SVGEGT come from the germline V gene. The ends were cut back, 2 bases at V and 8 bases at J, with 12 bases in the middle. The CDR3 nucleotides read TGTGCCAGCAGTTACGGCGGGGGAAGGGAAAAACTGTTTTTT. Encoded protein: CASSYGGGREKLFF.

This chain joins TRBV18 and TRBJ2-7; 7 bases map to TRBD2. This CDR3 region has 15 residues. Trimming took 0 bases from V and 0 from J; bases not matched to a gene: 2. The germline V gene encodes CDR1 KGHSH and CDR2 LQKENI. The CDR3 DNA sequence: TGTGCCAGCTCACCACCCGGGACTACCTCCTACGAGCAGTACTTC. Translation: CASSPPGTTSYEQYF.

The CDR3, as DNA: TGTGCCAGCAGTCCCCAGACAGGGTTGTCCTACGAGCAGTACTTC. This sequence encodes CASSPQTGLSYEQYF. The genes are TRBV6-5 and TRBJ2-7, with TRBD1 matching over 7 bases. V shed 5 bases, J shed 1 base, and the junction held 8 bases outside the gene matches. The CDR3 runs 15 residues. Looked up from germline, CDR1 is MNHEY and CDR2 is SVGAGI.

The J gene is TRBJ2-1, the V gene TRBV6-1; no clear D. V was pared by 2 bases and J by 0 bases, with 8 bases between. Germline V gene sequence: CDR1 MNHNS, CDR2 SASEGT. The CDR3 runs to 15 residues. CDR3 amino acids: CASSETHTSYNEQFF. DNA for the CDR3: TGTGCCAGCAGTGAAACCCATACCTCCTACAATGAGCAGTTCTTC.

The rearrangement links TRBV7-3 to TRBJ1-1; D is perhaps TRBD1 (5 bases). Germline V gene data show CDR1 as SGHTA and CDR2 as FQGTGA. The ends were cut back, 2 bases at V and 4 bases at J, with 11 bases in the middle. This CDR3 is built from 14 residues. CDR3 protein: CASSLEGMGTEAFF. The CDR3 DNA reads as TGTGCCAGCAGCTTAGAGGGGATGGGCACTGAAGCTTTCTTT.

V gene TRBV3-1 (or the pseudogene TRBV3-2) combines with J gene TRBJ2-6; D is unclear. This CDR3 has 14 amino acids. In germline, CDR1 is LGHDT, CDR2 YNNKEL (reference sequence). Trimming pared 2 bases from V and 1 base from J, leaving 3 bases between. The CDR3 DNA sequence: TGTGCCAGCAGCCAAAAATCTGGGGCCAACGTCCTGACTTTC. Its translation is CASSQKSGANVLTF.

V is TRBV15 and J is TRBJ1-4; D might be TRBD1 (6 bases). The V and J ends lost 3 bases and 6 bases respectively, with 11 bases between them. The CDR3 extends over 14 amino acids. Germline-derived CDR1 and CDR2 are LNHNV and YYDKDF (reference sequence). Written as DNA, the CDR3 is TGTGCCACCAGCAGGTCTAGGGGGGATGAAAAACTGTTTTTT. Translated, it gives CATSRSRGDEKLFF.

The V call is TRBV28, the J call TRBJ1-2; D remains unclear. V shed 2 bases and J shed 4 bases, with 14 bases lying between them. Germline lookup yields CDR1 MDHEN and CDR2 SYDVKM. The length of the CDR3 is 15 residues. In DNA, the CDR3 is TGTGCCAGCAGTTTAACTGGTCTGAACATCTATGGCTACACCTTC. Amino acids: CASSLTGLNIYGYTF.

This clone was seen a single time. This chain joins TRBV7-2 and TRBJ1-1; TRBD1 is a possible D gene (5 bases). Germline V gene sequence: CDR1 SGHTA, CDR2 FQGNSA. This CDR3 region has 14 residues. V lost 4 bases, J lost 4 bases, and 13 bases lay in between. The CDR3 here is CASSWGRGSTEAFF. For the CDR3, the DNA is TGTGCCAGCAGCTGGGGACGAGGGAGCACTGAAGCTTTCTTT.

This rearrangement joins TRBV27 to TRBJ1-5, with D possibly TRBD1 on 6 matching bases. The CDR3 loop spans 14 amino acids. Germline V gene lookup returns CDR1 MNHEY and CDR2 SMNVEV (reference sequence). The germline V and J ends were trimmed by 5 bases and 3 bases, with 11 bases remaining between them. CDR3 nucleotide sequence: TGTGCCAGCAGTCAGGACAGCTACAATCAGCCCCAGCATTTT. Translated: CASSQDSYNQPQHF.